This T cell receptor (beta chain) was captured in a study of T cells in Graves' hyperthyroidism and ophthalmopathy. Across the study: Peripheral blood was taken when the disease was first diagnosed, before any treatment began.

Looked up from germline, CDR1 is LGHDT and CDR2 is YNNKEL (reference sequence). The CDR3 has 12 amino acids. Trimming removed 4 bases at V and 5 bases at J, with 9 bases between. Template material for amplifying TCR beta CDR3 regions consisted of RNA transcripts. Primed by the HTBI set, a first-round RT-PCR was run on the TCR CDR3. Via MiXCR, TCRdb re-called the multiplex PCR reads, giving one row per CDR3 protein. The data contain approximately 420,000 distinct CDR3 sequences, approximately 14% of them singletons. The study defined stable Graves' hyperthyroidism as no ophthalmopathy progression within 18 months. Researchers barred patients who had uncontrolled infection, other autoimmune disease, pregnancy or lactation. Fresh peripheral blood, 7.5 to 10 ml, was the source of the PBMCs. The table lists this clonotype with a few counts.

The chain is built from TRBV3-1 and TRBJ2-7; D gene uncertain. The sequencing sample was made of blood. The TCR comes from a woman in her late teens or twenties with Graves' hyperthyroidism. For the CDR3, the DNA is TGTGCCAGCAGCCGGGATAAAAACGAGCAGTACTTC. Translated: CASSRDKNEQYF.